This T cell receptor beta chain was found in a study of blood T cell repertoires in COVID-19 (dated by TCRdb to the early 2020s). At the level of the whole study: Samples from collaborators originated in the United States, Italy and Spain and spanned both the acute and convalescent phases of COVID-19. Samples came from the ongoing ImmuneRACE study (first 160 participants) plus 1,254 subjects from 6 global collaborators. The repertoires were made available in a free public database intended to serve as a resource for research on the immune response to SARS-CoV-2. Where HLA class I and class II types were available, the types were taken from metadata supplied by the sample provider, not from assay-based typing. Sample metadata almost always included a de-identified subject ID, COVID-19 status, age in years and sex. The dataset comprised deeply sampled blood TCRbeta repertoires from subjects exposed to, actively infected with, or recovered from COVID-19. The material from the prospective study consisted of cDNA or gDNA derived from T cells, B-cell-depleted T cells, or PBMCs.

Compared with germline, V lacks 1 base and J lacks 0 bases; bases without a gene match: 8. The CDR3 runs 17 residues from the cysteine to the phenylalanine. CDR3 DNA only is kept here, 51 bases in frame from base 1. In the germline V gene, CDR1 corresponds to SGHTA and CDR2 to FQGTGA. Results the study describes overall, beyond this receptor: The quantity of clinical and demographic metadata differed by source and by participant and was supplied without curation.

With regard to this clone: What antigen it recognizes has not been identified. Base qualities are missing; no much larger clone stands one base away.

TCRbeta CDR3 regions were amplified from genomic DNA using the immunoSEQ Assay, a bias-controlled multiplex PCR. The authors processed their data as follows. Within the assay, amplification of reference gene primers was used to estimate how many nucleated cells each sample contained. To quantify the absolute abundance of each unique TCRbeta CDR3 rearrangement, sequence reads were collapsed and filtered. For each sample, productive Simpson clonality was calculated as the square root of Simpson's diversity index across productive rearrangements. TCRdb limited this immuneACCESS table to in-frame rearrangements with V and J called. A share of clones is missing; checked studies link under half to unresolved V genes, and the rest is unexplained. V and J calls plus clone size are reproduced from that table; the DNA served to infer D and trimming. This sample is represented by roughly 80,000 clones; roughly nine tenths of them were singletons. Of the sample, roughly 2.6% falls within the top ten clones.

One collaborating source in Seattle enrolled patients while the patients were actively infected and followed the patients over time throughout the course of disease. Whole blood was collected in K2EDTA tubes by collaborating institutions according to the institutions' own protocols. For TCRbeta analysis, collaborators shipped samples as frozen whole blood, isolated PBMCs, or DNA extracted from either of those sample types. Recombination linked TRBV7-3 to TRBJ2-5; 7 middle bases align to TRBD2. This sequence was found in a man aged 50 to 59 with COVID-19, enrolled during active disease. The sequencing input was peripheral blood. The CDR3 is CASSLSPREGYQETQYF. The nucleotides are TGTGCCAGCAGCTTAAGCCCCAGGGAGGGGTACCAAGAGACCCAGTACTTC.